These T cell receptor beta chains were read from a single sample in a study of shared T cell receptors in the human thymus. Repertoires were generated with immunoSEQ multiplex PCR, while TCRdb's copy carries only in-frame clones and drops some. The data show under 850,000 clones, around nine tenths seen once. The same data also contributed to another study, on human thymus T cells.

The material sequenced was thymocytes. All receptors derive from a boy in the first two years of life with a congenital heart defect. Each CDR3 is given with its conserved first and last residue. Fields, in order: D gene, V gene, J gene, CDR3 DNA, CDR3 protein. A D gene is named only where the DNA matches it firmly.

TRBD1,TRBV6-4,TRBJ1-2,TGTGCCAGCAGCCAGAGAGGACAGGGCGGCTACACCTTC,CASSQRGQGGYTF
TRBD1,TRBV11-2,TRBJ2-7,TGTGCCAGCAGACCGACAGGGGGTTCGGAGCAGTACTTC,CASRPTGGSEQYF
TRBD2,TRBV14,TRBJ2-3,TGTGCCAGCAGCCAAGATCTCCTACGGGGCGCGGAGCGGGAGGGCATCACAGATACGCAGTATTTT,CASSQDLLRGAEREGITDTQYF
.,TRBV4-1,TRBJ2-7,TGCGCCAGCAGCCAAGATCTATCCCACGAGCAGTACTTC,CASSQDLSHEQYF
.,TRBV4-3,TRBJ1-1,TGCGCCAGCAGCCAGAGGAGGGAGAACACTGAAGCTTTCTTT,CASSQRRENTEAFF
TRBD2,TRBV10-3,TRBJ2-3,TGTGCCATCAGTGCGGAGCGGGAGGCAGATACGCAGTATTTT,CAISAEREADTQYF
.,TRBV7-6,TRBJ1-1,TGTGCCAGCAGTCACTTCAGGGCGGCCATGAACACTGAAGCTTTCTTT,CASSHFRAAMNTEAFF
.,TRBV5-1,TRBJ2-5,TGCGCCAGCAGCTTGGATCGGGACCAAGAGACCCAGTACTTC,CASSLDRDQETQYF
.,TRBV18,TRBJ2-6,TGTGCCAGCTCACCACCCGGAGGCGCGAGGACTCAGTCTGGGGCCAACGTCCTGACTTTC,CASSPPGGARTQSGANVLTF
TRBD1,TRBV6-5,TRBJ2-1,TGTGCCAGCAGGTACAGGGGTCCCAATGAGCAGTTCTTC,CASRYRGPNEQFF
TRBD1,TRBV30,TRBJ2-7,TGTGCCTGGAGTGTCCCGGGACAGGCCCCTTACGAGCAGTACTTC,CAWSVPGQAPYEQYF
.,TRBV23-1,TRBJ2-2,TGCGCCAGCAGTCGGCGGCAGCCGAACACCGGGGAGCTGTTTTTT,CASSRRQPNTGELFF
.,TRBV21-1,TRBJ1-1,TGTGCCAGCAGCAACCGGGACAGGGACACTGAAGCTTTCTTT,CASSNRDRDTEAFF
TRBD2,TRBV27,TRBJ2-7,TGTGCCAGCAGTTTCTCTAGCGGTAGCTCCTACGAGCAGTACTTC,CASSFSSGSSYEQYF
.,TRBV28,TRBJ1-2,TGTGCCAGCAGTCATATCCCCAGGCAGGGCCTCTATGGCTACACCTTC,CASSHIPRQGLYGYTF
TRBD1,TRBV27,TRBJ2-2,TGTGCCAGCAGTTTCGACAGGGGTAACACCGGGGAGCTGTTTTTT,CASSFDRGNTGELFF
.,TRBV4-3,TRBJ2-3,TGCGCCAGCAGCCCCTCCCTGGCAGGGATGGGCACAGATACGCAGTATTTT,CASSPSLAGMGTDTQYF
TRBD1,TRBV29-1,TRBJ2-7,TGCAGCGTTGAACCTGGGACTCGGGACAGGGTACTCTACGAGCAGTACTTC,CSVEPGTRDRVLYEQYF
TRBD2,TRBV5-1,TRBJ2-3,TGCGCCAGCACCTCAGCGGTAGCGGGAGGGCCTCTTTTAGATACGCAGTATTTT,CASTSAVAGGPLLDTQYF
TRBD1,TRBV27,TRBJ1-5,TGTGCCAGCAGTTTAGACAGGGAAACGCGGCAGCCCCAGCATTTT,CASSLDRETRQPQHF